The following is a T cell receptor beta chain sequence with its context. Antigen unknown. The data originate from a study of long-term antiretroviral therapy in people with HIV. Study-level points and caveats: Blood specimens, gathered between about 2004 and 2018, were possibly obtained under older ART regimens.

From each donor, at least one pre-ART PBMC sample and at least two post-ART PBMC samples were obtained. With survey level as its setting, the immunoSEQ assay was v3.0. TCRdb's copy holds only in-frame clones and misses some; the assay was immunoSEQ multiplex PCR. The sample records around 25,000 clones, 75% to 90% being singletons. Per germline, CDR1 KGHSH and CDR2 LQKENI. The CDR3 is 11 amino acids. V dropped 3 bases and J dropped 10 bases, with 4 bases sitting between them. The chain recombines TRBV18 with TRBJ2-6; D is unresolved. The source material was unsorted PBMCs, sampled 2.3 years after starting antiretroviral therapy. The sequence came from a middle-aged man with HIV. The CDR3 spells CASSPDNVLTF. The CDR3 DNA sequence: TGTGCCAGCTCACCCGATAACGTCCTGACTTTC.